This record concerns one T cell receptor (beta chain) sequence. The antigen is unknown. The data originate from a study of cytomegalovirus exposure and HLA in healthy donors. Whole-study context: Earlier, 150 million to 200 million T cells were analyzed, and 90 million to 140 million unique TCR beta sequences were found among them.

General study points: Some TCR beta chains (164 of them) were listed as cytomegalovirus-associated. Among CMV-associated TCR beta chains, most appeared HLA-restricted in a later analysis.

The PCR used 60 Vbeta and 13 Jbeta primers. Here immunoSEQ multiplex PCR was the method, and the copy in TCRdb shows in-frame clones only, minus some. Here the sample spans under 200,000 clones, about four fifths being singletons. V lost 1 base and J 3 bases, leaving 13 bases between the germline ends. The length of the CDR3 is 15 residues. Per germline, CDR1 SGHNT and CDR2 YENEEA. The specimen was PBMCs. The chain has TRBV11-3 and TRBJ2-7, with D possibly matching TRBD2 (5 bases). This TCR came from a woman aged 18-35 years in good health and CMV-seronegative. The chain's CDR3 is CASSLGPLAYYEQYV. The CDR3 nucleotides are TGTGCCAGCAGCTTAGGCCCTCTAGCCTACTACGAGCAGTACGTC.